Here is one TCR beta chain with its context. Its antigen is unknown. No donor had other autoimmune disease, uncontrolled infection, pregnancy or lactation. The sample belongs to a study of Graves' ophthalmopathy and Graves' hyperthyroidism. TCR beta CDR3 regions were amplified from RNA transcripts. HTBI primers primed a first-round RT-PCR, and a second-round multiplex PCR followed. TCRdb re-called the multiplex PCR reads with MiXCR, one entry per CDR3 protein. In the table there are about 590,000 distinct CDR3 sequences, 35% to 40% of which are singletons. Study-wide points: The 13-signature model separated ophthalmopathy from stable hyperthyroidism at around 90% sensitivity and roughly 80% specificity. Blood was where most expanded thyroid clonotypes above 0.001 frequency also turned up.

The CDR3 length is 14 residues. Germline-derived CDR1 and CDR2 are MNHNS and SASEGT. Trimming cost V 6 bases and J 6 bases, with 17 bases left between them. This receptor was taken from an adult man with Graves' hyperthyroidism. V usage is TRBV6-1 and J usage is TRBJ1-2, with D tentatively TRBD1 (5 bases). The specimen sequenced was peripheral blood or thyroid tissue (not recorded which). The CDR3 DNA sequence: TGTGCCAGCAGCCCCACTCAGGGAGGGCATGGCTACACCTTC. Translated, it gives CASSPTQGGHGYTF.